This entry is about one TCR beta chain. This sample was taken from a study of blood T cell repertoires in COVID-19. About the study: Acute and convalescent COVID-19 samples came from the United States, Italy and Spain.

After removal of 5 bases from V and 8 bases from J, the junction contained 9 bases not matched to a gene. The CDR3 is 14 amino acids. CDR1 is SGHNT, CDR2 YYREEE, per germline (reference sequence). Measured with immunoSEQ multiplex PCR; TCRdb has only the in-frame clones, and not every one. The sample has some 140,000 clones; around 80% are singletons. This TCR derives from an elderly man with acute or convalescent COVID-19. The V gene is TRBV5-4, the J gene TRBJ2-1; 8 bases agree with TRBD2. Sequencing used peripheral blood. The CDR3 region is CASSKRTSPDEQFF. Written as DNA, the CDR3 is TGTGCCAGCAGTAAAAGGACTAGCCCCGATGAGCAGTTCTTC.